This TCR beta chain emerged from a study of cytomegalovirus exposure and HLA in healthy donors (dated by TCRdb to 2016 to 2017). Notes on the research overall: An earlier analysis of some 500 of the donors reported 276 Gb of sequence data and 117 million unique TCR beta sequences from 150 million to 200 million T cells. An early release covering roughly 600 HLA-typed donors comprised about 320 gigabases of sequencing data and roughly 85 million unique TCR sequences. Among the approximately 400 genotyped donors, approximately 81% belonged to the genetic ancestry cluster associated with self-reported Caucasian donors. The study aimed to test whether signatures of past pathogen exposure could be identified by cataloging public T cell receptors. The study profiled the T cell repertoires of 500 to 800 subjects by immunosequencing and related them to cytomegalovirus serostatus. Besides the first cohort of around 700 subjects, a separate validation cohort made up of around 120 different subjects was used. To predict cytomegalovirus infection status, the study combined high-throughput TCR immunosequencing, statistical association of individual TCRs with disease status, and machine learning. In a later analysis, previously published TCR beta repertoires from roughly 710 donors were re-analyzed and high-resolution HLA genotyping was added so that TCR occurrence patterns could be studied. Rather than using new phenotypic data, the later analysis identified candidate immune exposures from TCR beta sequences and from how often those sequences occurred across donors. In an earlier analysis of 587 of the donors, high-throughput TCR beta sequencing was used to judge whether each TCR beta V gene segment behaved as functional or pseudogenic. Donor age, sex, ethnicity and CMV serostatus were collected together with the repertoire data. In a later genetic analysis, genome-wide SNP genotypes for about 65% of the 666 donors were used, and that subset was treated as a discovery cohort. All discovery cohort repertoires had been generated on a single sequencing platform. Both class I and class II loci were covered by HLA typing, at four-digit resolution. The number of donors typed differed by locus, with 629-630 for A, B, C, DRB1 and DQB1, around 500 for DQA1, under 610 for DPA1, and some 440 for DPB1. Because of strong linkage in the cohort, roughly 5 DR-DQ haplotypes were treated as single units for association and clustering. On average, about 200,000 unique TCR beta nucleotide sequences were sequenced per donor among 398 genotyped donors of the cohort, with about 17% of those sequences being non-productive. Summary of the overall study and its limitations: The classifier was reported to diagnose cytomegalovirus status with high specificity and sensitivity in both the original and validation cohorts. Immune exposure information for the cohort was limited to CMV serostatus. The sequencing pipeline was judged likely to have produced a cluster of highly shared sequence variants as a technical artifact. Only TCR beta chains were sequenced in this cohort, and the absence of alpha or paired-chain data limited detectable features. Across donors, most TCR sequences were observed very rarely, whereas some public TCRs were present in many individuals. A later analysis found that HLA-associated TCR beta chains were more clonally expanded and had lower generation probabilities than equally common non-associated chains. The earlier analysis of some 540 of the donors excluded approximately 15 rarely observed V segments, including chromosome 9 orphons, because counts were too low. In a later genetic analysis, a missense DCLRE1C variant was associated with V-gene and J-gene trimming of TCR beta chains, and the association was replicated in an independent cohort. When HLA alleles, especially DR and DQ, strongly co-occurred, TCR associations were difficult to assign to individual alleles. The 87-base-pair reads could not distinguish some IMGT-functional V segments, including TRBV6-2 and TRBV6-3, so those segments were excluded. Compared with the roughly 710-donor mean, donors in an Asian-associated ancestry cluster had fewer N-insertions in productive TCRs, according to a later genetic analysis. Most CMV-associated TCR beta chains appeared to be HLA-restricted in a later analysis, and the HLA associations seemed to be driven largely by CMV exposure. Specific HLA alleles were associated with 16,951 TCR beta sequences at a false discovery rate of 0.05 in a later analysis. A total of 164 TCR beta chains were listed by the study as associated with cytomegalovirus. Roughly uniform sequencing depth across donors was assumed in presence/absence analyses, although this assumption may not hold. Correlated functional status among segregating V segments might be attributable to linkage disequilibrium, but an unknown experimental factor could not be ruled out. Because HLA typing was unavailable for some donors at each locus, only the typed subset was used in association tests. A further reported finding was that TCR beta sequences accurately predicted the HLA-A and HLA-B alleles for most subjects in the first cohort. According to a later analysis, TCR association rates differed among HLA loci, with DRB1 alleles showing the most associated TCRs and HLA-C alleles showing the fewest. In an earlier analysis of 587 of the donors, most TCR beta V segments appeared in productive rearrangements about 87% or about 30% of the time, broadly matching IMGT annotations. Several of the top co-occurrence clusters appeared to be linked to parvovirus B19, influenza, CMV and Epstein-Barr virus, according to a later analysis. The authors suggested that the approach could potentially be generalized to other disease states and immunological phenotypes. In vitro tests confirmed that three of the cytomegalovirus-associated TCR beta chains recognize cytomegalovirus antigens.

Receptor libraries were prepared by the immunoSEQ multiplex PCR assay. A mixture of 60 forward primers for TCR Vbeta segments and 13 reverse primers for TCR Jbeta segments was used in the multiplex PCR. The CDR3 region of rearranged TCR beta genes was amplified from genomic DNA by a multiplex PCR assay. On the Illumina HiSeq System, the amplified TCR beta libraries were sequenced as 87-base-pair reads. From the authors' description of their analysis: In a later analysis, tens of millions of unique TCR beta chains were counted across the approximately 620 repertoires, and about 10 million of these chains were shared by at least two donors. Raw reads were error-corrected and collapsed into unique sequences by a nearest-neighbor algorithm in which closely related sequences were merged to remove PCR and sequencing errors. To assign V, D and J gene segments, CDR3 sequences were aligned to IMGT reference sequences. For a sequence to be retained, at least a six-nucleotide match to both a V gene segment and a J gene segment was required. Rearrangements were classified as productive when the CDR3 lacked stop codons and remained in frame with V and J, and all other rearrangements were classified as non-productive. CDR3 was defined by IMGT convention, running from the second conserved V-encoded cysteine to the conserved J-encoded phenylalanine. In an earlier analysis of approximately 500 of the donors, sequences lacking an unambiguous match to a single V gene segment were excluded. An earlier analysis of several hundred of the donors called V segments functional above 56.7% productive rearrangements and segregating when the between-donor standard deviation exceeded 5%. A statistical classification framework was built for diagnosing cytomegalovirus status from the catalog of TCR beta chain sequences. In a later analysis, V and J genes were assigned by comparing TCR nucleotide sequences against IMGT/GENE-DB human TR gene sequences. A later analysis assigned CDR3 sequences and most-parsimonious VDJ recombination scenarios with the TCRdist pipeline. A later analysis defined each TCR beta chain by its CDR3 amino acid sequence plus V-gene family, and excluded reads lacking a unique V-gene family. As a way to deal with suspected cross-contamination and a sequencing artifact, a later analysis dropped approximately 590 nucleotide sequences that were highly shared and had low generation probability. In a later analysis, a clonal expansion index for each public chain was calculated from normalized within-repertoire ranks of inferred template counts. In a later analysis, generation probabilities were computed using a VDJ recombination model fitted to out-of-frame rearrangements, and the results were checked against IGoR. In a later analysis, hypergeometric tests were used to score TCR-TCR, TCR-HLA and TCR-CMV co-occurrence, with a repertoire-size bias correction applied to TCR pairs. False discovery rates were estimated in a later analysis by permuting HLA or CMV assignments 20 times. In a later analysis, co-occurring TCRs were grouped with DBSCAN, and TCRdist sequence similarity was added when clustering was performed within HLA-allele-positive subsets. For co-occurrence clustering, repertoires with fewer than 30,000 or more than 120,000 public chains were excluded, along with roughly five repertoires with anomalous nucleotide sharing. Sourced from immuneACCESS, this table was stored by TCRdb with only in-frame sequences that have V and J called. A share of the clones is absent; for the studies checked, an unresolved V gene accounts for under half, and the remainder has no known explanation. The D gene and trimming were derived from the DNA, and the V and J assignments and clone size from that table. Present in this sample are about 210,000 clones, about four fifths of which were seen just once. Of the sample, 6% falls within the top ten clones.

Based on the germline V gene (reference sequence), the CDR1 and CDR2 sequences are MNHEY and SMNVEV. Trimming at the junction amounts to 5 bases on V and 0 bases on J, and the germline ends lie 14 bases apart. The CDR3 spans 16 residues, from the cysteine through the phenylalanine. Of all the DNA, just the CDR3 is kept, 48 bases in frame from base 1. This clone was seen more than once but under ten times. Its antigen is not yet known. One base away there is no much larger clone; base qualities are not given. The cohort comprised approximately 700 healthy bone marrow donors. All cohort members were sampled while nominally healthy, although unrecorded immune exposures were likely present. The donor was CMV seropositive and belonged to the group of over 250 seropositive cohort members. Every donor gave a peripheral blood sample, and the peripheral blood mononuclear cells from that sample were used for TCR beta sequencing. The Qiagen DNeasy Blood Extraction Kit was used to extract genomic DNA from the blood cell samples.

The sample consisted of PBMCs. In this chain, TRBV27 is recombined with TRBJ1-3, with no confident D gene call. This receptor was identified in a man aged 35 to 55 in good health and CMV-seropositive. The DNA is TGTGCCAGCAGTCGTTACGGTACTCGCTCTGGAAACACCATATATTTT. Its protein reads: CASSRYGTRSGNTIYF.